This is a list of T cell receptor beta chains from one sample in a study of cytomegalovirus exposure and HLA in healthy donors. Profiling relied on immunoSEQ multiplex PCR, and the TCRdb table lists in-frame clones only, not all of them. This table has around 170,000 clones, over 70% appearing once. The source material was PBMCs. The receptors stem from a man over 45 in good health and CMV-seronegative. CDR3s include the opening cysteine and the closing phenylalanine or tryptophan. D genes are given only for firm matches. The size field is filled for only some rows; it gives once, few, many or a size class.

TRBJ2-3,.,TRBD2,TRBV9,TGTGCCAGCAGCCCCAGCGTCACGCGGGGGTTAGATACGCAGTATTTT,CASSPSVTRGLDTQYF
TRBJ1-2,.,TRBD1,TRBV6-5,TGTGCCAGCAGTTACCCGGGACAGGGTAATCATGGCTACACCTTC,CASSYPGQGNHGYTF
TRBJ1-5,.,TRBD1,TRBV7-8,TGTGCCAGCAGCTTACCCACAACAGGGGCCGACCCCCATCAGCCCCAGCATTTT,CASSLPTTGADPHQPQHF
TRBJ2-1,once,.,TRBV4-3,TGCGCCAGCAGCCAAGAAGGCCCGGGGGAGCAGTTCTTC,CASSQEGPGEQFF
TRBJ2-7,.,.,TRBV25-1,TGTGCCACCTCCCAGGGTCACGAGCAGTACTTC,CATSQGHEQYF
TRBJ1-1,.,.,TRBV18,TGTGCCAGCTCACCGCCACAGGGAGCGAACACTGAAGCTTTCTTT,CASSPPQGANTEAFF
TRBJ1-3,few,.,TRBV6-5,TGTGCCAGCAGTTACAGCGGAGGTAACTCTGGAAACACCATATATTTT,CASSYSGGNSGNTIYF
TRBJ2-3,.,TRBD1,TRBV29-1,TGCAGCGTAGACAGGGGGGGCACAGATACGCAGTATTTT,CSVDRGGTDTQYF
TRBJ2-3,.,.,TRBV7-3,TGTGCCAGCAGCTCAGGTGGGGATACGCAGTATTTT,CASSSGGDTQYF
TRBJ2-7,.,TRBD2,TRBV27,TGTGCCAGCAGTTTCCTGGACAGTGGACTAGCCAACGAGCAGTACTTC,CASSFLDSGLANEQYF
TRBJ2-3,.,.,TRBV27,TGTGCCAGCAGTTTAGGCCCCAGCACAGATACGCAGTATTTT,CASSLGPSTDTQYF
TRBJ2-7,.,TRBD1,TRBV4-1,TGCGCCAGCAGCCCCGGGACAGATAAATACGAGCAGTACTTC,CASSPGTDKYEQYF
TRBJ2-1,.,TRBD1,TRBV5-4,TGTGCCAGCACATCGCAGGACAGGGGTCGCAATGAGCAGTTCTTC,CASTSQDRGRNEQFF
TRBJ1-1,.,.,TRBV19,TGTGCCAGTAGGAGTGACAGTCGACGTATGGACACTGAAGCTTTCTTT,CASRSDSRRMDTEAFF
TRBJ1-1,.,.,TRBV4-3,TGCGCCAGCAGCCAACAACGGTACACTGAAGCTTTCTTT,CASSQQRYTEAFF
TRBJ1-1,few,TRBD1,TRBV25-1,TGTGCCAGCAGTCAGACAGGGGGGAACACTGAAGCTTTCTTT,CASSQTGGNTEAFF
TRBJ1-5,.,.,TRBV27,TGTGCCAGCAGTCCAGGGGTCTATCAGCCCCAGCATTTT,CASSPGVYQPQHF
TRBJ2-2,.,.,TRBV18,TGTGCCAGCTCACCACAGAGGGCTATCGGCGGGGAGCTGTTTTTT,CASSPQRAIGGELFF
TRBJ2-1,.,TRBD1,TRBV19,TGTGCCAGTAGTATTATAGGTCCGGGACAGGGGTCGTACAATGAGCAGTTCTTC,CASSIIGPGQGSYNEQFF
TRBJ1-4,.,.,TRBV19,TGTGCCAGTAGTATAGATTTCCGAGGTCTTGTGATGGATCGGGAAAAACTGTTTTTT,CASSIDFRGLVMDREKLFF
TRBJ1-2,.,TRBD1,TRBV5-4,TGTGCCAGCAGCTCCGATCTACAGGGGGCGGGTGGCTACACCTTC,CASSSDLQGAGGYTF
TRBJ2-7,.,TRBD1,TRBV4-1,TGCGCCAGCAGCCAAGGGACAGGGGGCCACGAGCAGTACTTC,CASSQGTGGHEQYF
TRBJ1-2,.,.,TRBV4-1,TGCGCCAGCAGCCTCGTGCGGGGGGCGACGGTTGGCTACACCTTC,CASSLVRGATVGYTF
TRBJ2-3,.,TRBD2,TRBV11-2,TGTGCCAGCAGCTCGCGGGGCCTAGCGGGGACTTGGGGAGATACGCAGTATTTT,CASSSRGLAGTWGDTQYF
TRBJ2-2,.,.,TRBV27,TGTGCCACCCGTACTTATCAAGGGGGCACCGGGGAGCTGTTTTTT,CATRTYQGGTGELFF
TRBJ1-2,.,.,TRBV6-5,TGTGCAGCAGGGGAAGGTTACTATGGCTACACCTTC,CAAGEGYYGYTF
TRBJ1-2,once,.,TRBV14,TGTGCCAGCAGCCCCGGGATCTACTATGGCTACACCTTC,CASSPGIYYGYTF
TRBJ1-2,.,.,TRBV7-8,TGTGCCAGCAATATAGGGGATAATAGCTATGGCTACACCTTC,CASNIGDNSYGYTF
TRBJ2-4,.,.,TRBV16,TGTGCCAGCAGCGGCCCGGGGTCAGCCAAAAACATTCAGTACTTC,CASSGPGSAKNIQYF
TRBJ1-6,.,TRBD1,TRBV10-2,TGCGCCAGCAACCCGGACAGGGTCGATAATTCACCCCTCCACTTT,CASNPDRVDNSPLHF
TRBJ2-7,few,.,TRBV18,TGTGCCAGCTCACCATCCGGCGGCAGAGAACAGTACTTC,CASSPSGGREQYF
TRBJ2-2,once,.,TRBV19,TGTGCCCCTGCGGCGGGCTCCGGGTATTCCGGGGAGCTGTTTTTT,CAPAAGSGYSGELFF
TRBJ2-7,.,.,TRBV19,TGTGCCAGTAGTATCCGAGGCAAATCCTACGAGCAGTACTTC,CASSIRGKSYEQYF
TRBJ2-5,few,TRBD1,TRBV29-1,TGCAGCGTGAAGACAGGGTACCAAGAGACCCAGTACTTC,CSVKTGYQETQYF
TRBJ2-6,.,.,TRBV7-3,TGTGCCAGCAGCTTTCCGTCTGGGGCCAACGTCCTGACTTTC,CASSFPSGANVLTF
TRBJ1-1,.,.,TRBV18,TGTGCCAGCAGAATCGGGGAGAACACTGAAGCTTTCTTT,CASRIGENTEAFF
TRBJ1-1,.,.,TRBV16,TGTGCCAGCAGCCAATCTGGGCGCCCTGAAGCTTTCTTT,CASSQSGRPEAFF